These 2 T cell receptor beta chains originate from one sample sequenced in a study of T cell responses to AZD1222 COVID-19 vaccine. The method was immunoSEQ multiplex PCR; TCRdb's version includes in-frame clones alone and lacks a portion of them. The table shows tens of thousands of clones, with under 95% occurring only once. The material was peripheral blood, obtained on day 0 of AZD1222 vaccination. These receptors all stem from an adult in good health.

The chain combines TRBV6-5 with TRBJ1-5; 8 bases match TRBD1. V gave up 7 bases and J gave up 5 bases; unmatched junction bases: 10. The germline gives CDR1 MNHEY, CDR2 SVGAGI. The CDR3 runs 15 residues. The CDR3 sequence is CASIIAGGIYQPQHF. The CDR3 DNA reads as TGTGCCAGCATAATCGCAGGGGGCATATATCAGCCCCAGCATTTT.

The chain has TRBV6-5 and TRBJ1-6; D remains ambiguous. In germline, CDR1 is MNHEY, CDR2 SVGAGI. The CDR3 extends over 13 amino acids. The ends were cut back, 7 bases at V and 9 bases at J, with 13 bases in the middle. The CDR3, as DNA: TGTGCCAGCATACCGATCCCGGGTTCACCCCTCCACTTT. Its translation: CASIPIPGSPLHF.